This TCR beta chain was captured by sequencing in a study of identical twins. Findings and caveats of the study: Memory repertoires lacked the insertion deficit that abundant cord blood beta clonotypes showed.

For this clonotype: The antigen is unknown.

Unique molecular identifiers were present on the cDNA, which also gained a universal primer site by template switching. MiXCR, applied by TCRdb to the 5' RACE reads, yields one record per CDR3 protein. The data show about 280,000 distinct CDR3 sequences, under 9% seen once. Trimming at V came to 4 bases and at J to 1 base, leaving 7 bases not matched to a gene. This CDR3 has 16 residues. Looked up from germline, CDR1 is SQVTM and CDR2 is ANQGSEA. The sample also formed part of further work on yellow fever vaccine responses in identical twins.

The material sequenced was memory (CD45RO+) T cells sorted from blood. The receptor was isolated from a woman younger than 30 in good health. The rearrangement uses TRBV29-1 and TRBJ2-1, with 10 bases lining up with TRBD2. The CDR3 reads CSVAGGTSVSYNEQFF. The CDR3 bases are TGCAGCGTTGCGGGGGGGACTAGCGTGTCCTACAATGAGCAGTTCTTC.